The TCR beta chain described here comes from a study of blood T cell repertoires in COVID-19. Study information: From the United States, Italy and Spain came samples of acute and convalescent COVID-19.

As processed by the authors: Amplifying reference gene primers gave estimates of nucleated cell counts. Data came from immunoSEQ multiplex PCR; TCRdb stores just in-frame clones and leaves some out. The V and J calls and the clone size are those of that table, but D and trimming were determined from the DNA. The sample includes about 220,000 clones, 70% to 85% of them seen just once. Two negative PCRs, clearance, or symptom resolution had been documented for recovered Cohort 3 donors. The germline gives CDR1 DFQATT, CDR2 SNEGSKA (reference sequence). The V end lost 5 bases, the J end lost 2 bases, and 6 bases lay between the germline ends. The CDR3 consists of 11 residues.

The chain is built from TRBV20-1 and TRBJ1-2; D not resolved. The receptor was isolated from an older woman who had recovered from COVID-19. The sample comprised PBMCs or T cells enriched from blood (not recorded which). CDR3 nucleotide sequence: TGCAGTGCTCTCGTCAACTATGGCTACACCTTC. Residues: CSALVNYGYTF.